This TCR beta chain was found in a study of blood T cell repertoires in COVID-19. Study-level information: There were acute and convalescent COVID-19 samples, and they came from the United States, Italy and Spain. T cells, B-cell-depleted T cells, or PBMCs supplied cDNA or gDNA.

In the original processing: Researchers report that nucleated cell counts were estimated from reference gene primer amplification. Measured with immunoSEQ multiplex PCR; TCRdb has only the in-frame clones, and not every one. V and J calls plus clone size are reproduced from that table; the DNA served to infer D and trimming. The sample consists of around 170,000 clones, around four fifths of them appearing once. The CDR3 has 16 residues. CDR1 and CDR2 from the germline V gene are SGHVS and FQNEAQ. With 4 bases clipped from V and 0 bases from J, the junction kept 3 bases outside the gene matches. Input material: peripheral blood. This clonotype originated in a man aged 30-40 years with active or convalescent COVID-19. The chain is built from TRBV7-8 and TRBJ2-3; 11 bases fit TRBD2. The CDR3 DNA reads TGTGCCAGCAGCTCGGGGACTAGCGGTAGCACAGATACGCAGTATTTT. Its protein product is CASSSGTSGSTDTQYF.